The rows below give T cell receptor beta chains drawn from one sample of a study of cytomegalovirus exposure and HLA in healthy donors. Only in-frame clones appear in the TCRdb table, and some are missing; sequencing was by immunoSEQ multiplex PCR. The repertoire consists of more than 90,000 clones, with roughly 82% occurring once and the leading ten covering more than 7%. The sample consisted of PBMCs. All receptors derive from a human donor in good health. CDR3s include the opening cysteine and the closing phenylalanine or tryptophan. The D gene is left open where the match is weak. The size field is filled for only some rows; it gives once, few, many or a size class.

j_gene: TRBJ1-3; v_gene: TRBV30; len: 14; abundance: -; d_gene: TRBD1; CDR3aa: CAWSTGAEGNTIYF; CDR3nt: TGTGCCTGGAGCACAGGGGCAGAGGGAAACACCATATATTTT
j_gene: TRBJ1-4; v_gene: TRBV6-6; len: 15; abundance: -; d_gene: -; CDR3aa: CASRAISNTNEKLFF; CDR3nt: TGTGCCAGCAGGGCCATCTCGAATACAAATGAAAAACTGTTTTTT
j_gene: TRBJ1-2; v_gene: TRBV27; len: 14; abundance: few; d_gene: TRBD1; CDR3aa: CASSPRDRVYGYTF; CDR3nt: TGTGCCAGCAGTCCCAGGGACAGGGTCTATGGCTACACCTTC
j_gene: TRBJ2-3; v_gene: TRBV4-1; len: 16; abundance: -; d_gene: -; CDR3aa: CASSLGTGKGTDTQYF; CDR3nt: TGCGCCAGCAGCCTTGGGACTGGCAAAGGCACAGATACGCAGTATTTT
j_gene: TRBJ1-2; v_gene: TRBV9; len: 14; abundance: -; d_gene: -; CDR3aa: CASSVEGVNYGYTF; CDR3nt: TGTGCCAGCAGCGTAGAGGGGGTAAACTATGGCTACACCTTC
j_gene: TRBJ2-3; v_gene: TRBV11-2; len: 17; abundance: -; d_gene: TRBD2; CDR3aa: CASSSGLAGVPTDTQYF; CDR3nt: TGTGCCAGCAGCTCCGGACTAGCGGGGGTACCTACAGATACGCAGTATTTT
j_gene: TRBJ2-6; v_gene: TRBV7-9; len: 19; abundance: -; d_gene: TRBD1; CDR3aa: CASSLGGSGGLAGANVLTF; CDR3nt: TGTGCCAGCAGCTTAGGGGGGTCAGGGGGCCTCGCTGGGGCCAACGTCCTGACTTTC
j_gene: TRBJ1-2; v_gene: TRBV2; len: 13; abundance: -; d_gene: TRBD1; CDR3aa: CASSPRDRDGYTF; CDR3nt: TGTGCCAGCAGTCCCCGGGACAGGGACGGCTACACCTTC
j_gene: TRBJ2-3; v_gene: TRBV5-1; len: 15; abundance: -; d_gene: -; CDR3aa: CASSLEVSDTDTQYF; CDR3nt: TGCGCCAGCAGCTTGGAGGTTAGCGACACAGATACGCAGTATTTT
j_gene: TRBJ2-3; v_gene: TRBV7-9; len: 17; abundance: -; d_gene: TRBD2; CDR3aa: CASSLTSGRYATDTQYF; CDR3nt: TGTGCCAGCAGCCTCACTAGCGGGAGGTACGCCACAGATACGCAGTATTTT
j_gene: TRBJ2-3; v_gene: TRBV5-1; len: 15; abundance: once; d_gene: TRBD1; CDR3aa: CASSSGQGNTDTQYF; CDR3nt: TGCGCCAGCAGCTCGGGACAGGGAAACACAGATACGCAGTATTTT
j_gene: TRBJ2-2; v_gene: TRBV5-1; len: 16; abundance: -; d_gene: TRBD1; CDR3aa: CASSPRDRGRPGELFF; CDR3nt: TGCGCCAGCAGCCCCCGGGACAGGGGTCGGCCCGGGGAGCTGTTTTTT
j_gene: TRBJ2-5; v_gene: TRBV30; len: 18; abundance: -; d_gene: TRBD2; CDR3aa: CAWSSLGLSGRSQETQYF; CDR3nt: TGTGCCTGGAGTTCCTTAGGCCTTAGCGGGAGGTCCCAAGAGACCCAGTACTTC
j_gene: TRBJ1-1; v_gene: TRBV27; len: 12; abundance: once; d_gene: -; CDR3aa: CASSFGGGEAFF; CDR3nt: TGTGCCAGCAGTTTTGGTGGGGGGGAAGCTTTCTTT
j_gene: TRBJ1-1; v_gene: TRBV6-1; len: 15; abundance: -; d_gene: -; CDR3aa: CASSPLGRQNTEAFF; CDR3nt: TGTGCCAGCAGTCCATTGGGGCGGCAGAACACTGAAGCTTTCTTT
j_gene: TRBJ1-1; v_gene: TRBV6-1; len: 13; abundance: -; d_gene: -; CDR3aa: CASKLGQGTEAFF; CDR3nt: TGTGCCAGCAAGTTGGGTCAGGGGACTGAAGCTTTCTTT
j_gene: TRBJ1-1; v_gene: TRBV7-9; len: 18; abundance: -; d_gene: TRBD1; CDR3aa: CASSSIPGQGPKNTEAFF; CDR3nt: TGTGCCAGCAGCTCAATCCCGGGACAGGGTCCTAAGAACACTGAAGCTTTCTTT
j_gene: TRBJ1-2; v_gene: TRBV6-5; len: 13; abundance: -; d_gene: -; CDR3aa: CASSPAGAGGYTF; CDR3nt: TGTGCCAGCAGCCCCGCAGGGGCAGGTGGCTACACCTTC
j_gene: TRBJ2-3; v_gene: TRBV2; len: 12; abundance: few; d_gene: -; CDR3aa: CASCDSTDTQYF; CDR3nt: TGTGCCAGCTGCGATAGCACAGATACGCAGTATTTT
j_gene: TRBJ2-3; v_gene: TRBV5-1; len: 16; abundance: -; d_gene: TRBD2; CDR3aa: CASSLLGLVRTDTQYF; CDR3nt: TGCGCCAGCAGCTTGCTCGGACTAGTCAGGACAGATACGCAGTATTTT
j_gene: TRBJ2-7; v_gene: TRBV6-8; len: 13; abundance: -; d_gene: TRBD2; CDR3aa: CASSLREGTEQYF; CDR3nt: TGTGCCAGCAGCCTCAGGGAGGGCACGGAGCAGTACTTC
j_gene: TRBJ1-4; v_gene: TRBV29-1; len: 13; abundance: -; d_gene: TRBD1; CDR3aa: CSGMTGPNEKLFF; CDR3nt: TGCAGCGGAATGACAGGGCCTAATGAAAAACTGTTTTTT
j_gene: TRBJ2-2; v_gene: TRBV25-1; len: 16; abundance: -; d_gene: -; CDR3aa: CASSEYGRGNTGELFF; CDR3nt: TGTGCCAGCAGTGAATATGGTAGGGGGAACACCGGGGAGCTGTTTTTT
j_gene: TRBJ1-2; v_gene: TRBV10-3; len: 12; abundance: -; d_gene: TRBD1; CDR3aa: CAISGEDRKHTF; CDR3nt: TGTGCCATCAGTGGAGAGGACAGGAAACACACCTTC
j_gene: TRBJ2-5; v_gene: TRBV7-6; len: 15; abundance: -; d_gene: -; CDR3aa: CASRAGVVQTETQYF; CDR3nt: TGTGCCAGCAGAGCGGGTGTGGTACAGACAGAGACCCAGTACTTC